A selection of T cell receptor beta chains follows, all from one sample in a study of blood T cell repertoires in COVID-19. This table comes from immunoSEQ multiplex PCR, and its TCRdb copy is limited to in-frame clones, with some not included. This sample has 310,000 or so clones, with over 75% found just once. The sequenced sample was PBMCs or T cells enriched from blood (not recorded which). The receptor set was obtained from a woman aged 25 to 39 who had recovered from COVID-19. Both conserved end residues are part of each CDR3. The D gene is left open where the match is weak. A row's size may be missing; if present it is once, few, many or a size class.

>TRBJ2-1|TRBD1|few|TRBV19
CASSIGQGSYNEQFF
TGTGCCAGTAGTATAGGACAGGGGTCCTACAATGAGCAGTTCTTC
>TRBJ2-1|TRBD1|NA|TRBV7-9
CASSGQGPSYNEQFF
TGTGCCAGCAGCGGACAGGGGCCCTCCTACAATGAGCAGTTCTTC
>TRBJ2-2|TRBD2|NA|TRBV5-1
CASSLAGGPGELFF
TGCGCCAGCAGCTTGGCGGGAGGGCCCGGGGAGCTGTTTTTT
>TRBJ1-6|NA|NA|TRBV27
CASSEQNNSPLHF
TGTGCCAGCAGTGAACAAAATAATTCACCCCTCCACTTT
>TRBJ2-3|TRBD2|NA|TRBV5-6
CASSRLAGESDTQYF
TGTGCCAGCAGCCGGTTAGCGGGAGAGTCAGATACGCAGTATTTT
>TRBJ2-1|NA|NA|TRBV9
CASSVEQGWNEQFF
TGTGCCAGCAGCGTAGAGCAGGGGTGGAATGAGCAGTTCTTC
>TRBJ2-5|NA|NA|TRBV9
CASSGGQQETQYF
TGTGCCAGCAGCGGCGGCCAACAAGAGACCCAGTACTTC
>TRBJ1-1|NA|few|TRBV7-2
CASSLVGGNNAEAFF
TGTGCCAGCAGCTTAGTTGGGGGGAACAACGCTGAAGCTTTCTTT
>TRBJ1-2|NA|NA|TRBV2
CASSEFAGPGYGYTF
TGTGCCAGCAGTGAATTTGCGGGGCCCGGCTATGGCTACACCTTC
>TRBJ2-1|TRBD2|NA|TRBV24-1
CATSVGAGVYEQFF
TGTGCCACCAGTGTGGGTGCGGGAGTTTATGAGCAGTTCTTC
>TRBJ2-7|TRBD1|NA|TRBV5-1
CASSETGGYEQYF
TGCGCCAGCAGTGAAACAGGGGGCTACGAGCAGTACTTC
>TRBJ2-7|TRBD1|NA|TRBV24-1
CATSDSTGNSYEQYF
TGTGCCACCAGTGACTCGACAGGGAACTCCTACGAGCAGTACTTC
>TRBJ2-5|TRBD1|NA|TRBV28
CASSLSAGGGLETQYF
TGTGCCAGCAGTTTAAGCGCAGGGGGCGGTTTGGAGACCCAGTACTTC
>TRBJ1-6|TRBD1|NA|TRBV28
CASSSGGYNSPLHF
TGTGCCAGCAGTTCAGGGGGGTATAATTCACCCCTCCACTTT
>TRBJ1-4|NA|NA|TRBV15
CATSRGTQGSEKLFF
TGTGCCACCAGCAGAGGGACACAGGGATCCGAAAAACTGTTTTTT
>TRBJ2-3|TRBD2|once|TRBV4-3
CASSQDSAGGTDTQYF
TGCGCCAGCAGCCAAGACTCGGCGGGAGGCACAGATACGCAGTATTTT
>TRBJ2-3|TRBD2|NA|TRBV19
CASSIRSGTSTQGDTQYF
TGTGCCAGTAGTATTCGTTCCGGGACTAGCACGCAGGGGGATACGCAGTATTTT
>TRBJ1-5|TRBD1|few|TRBV5-7
CASSPYPQGATDQPQHF
TGTGCCAGCAGCCCCTACCCACAGGGGGCGACGGATCAGCCCCAGCATTTT